The 11 T cell receptor beta chains reported below all come from one sample, sequenced in a study of T cell repertoires in cytomegalovirus infection. Each CDR3 protein gets one entry after TCRdb re-called the reads with MiXCR. The sample records under 200,000 distinct CDR3 sequences, roughly 9% being singletons. Sequencing was carried out using PBMCs. Every receptor here comes from a human donor in good health (CMV status not recorded). Some clones in this sample may be carry-over from other donors' samples.

The V gene is TRBV29-1, the J gene TRBJ1-3; maybe TRBD1 (6 bases). Germline loops: CDR1 SQVTM, CDR2 ANQGSEA. CDR3 length: 14 amino acids. V lost 7 bases, J lost 3 bases, and 16 bases lay in between. CDR3 residues: CSGTGSTFGNTIYF. CDR3 nucleotide sequence: TGCAGCGGAACAGGGTCTACTTTTGGAAACACCATATATTTT.

This clonotype has ten or more counts. V usage is TRBV7-2 and J usage is TRBJ2-3, with 7 bases lining up with TRBD2. Germline CDR1 is SGHTA and CDR2 is FQGNSA. J lost 4 bases, V lost 5 bases, and 6 bases had no gene match. The CDR3 totals 14 residues. CDR3 residues: CASSPLLAPDTQYF. The CDR3 DNA is TGTGCCAGCAGCCCGCTACTAGCGCCAGATACGCAGTATTTT.

The CDR3 DNA is TGTGCCAGCAGCGCCCGTGGGAACAGGGGGATAGAGACCCAGTACTTC. Its translation is CASSARGNRGIETQYF. The gene calls are TRBV7-9 and TRBJ2-5; 8 bases line up with TRBD1. Per the germline V gene, CDR1 is SEHNR and CDR2 is FQNEAQ (reference sequence). With 5 bases clipped from V and 4 bases from J, the junction kept 12 bases outside the gene matches. This CDR3 region has 16 residues. The entire variable domain, with the rest obtained from reference TRBV7-9 and TRBJ2-5, is as follows: DTGVSQNPRHKITKRGQNVTFRCDPISEHNRLYWYRQTLGQGPEFLTYFQNEAQLEKSRLLSDRFSAERPKGSFSTLEIQRTEQGDSAMYLCASSARGNRGIETQYFGPGTRLLVL.

This clonotype has at least ten counts. The gene calls are TRBV7-2 and TRBJ1-5, with unresolved D. This CDR3 contains 14 residues. V was trimmed by 5 bases and J by 0 bases, leaving 8 bases between them. Germline V CDR1 and CDR2: SGHTA, FQGNSA. Written as DNA, the CDR3 is TGTGCCAGCAGCACCGGGTTTAGCAATCAGCCCCAGCATTTT. It encodes CASSTGFSNQPQHF.

Of note for this clonotype: One end of the junction fails to match germline, which may point to a read error. The genes are TRBV30 and TRBJ1-5; 7 positions agree with TRBD1. The CDR3 runs to 20 residues. Germline lookup yields CDR1 GTSNPN and CDR2 SVGIG (reference sequence). Here the CDR3 reads CVWSVHIGTAGHRRSQPQHF. Here the CDR3 DNA reads TGTGTCTGGAGTGTACACATCGGGACAGCCGGTCATCGTAGATCTCAGCCCCAGCATTTT.

This clonotype was found a few times. The chain couples TRBV20-1 to TRBJ2-5; TRBD2 matches 8 bases. The CDR3 has 14 residues. The trim removed 5 bases at V and 5 bases at J, leaving 10 bases unmatched. The germline gives CDR1 DFQATT, CDR2 SNEGSKA (reference sequence). DNA for the CDR3: TGCAGTGCTCCATTAGCGGGACGTAGGGAGACCCAGTACTTC. This translates into CSAPLAGRRETQYF.

In its sample, this clonotype was seen many times. V gene TRBV11-2 combines with J gene TRBJ2-1; 8 nucleotides match TRBD2. The CDR3 runs to 15 residues. V lost 5 bases and J lost 4; bases outside the gene matches: 7. Per the germline V gene, CDR1 is SGHAT and CDR2 is FQNNGV. This chain's CDR3 is CASSQSGGLYNEQFF. CDR3 bases: TGTGCCAGCAGCCAAAGCGGGGGATTGTACAATGAGCAGTTCTTC.

The rearrangement joins TRBV29-1 to TRBJ1-1; D remains unclear. Trimming cost V 3 bases and J 6 bases, with 11 bases left between them. The germline CDR1 and CDR2 sequences are SQVTM and ANQGSEA. CDR3 length: 12 amino acids. Here the CDR3 DNA reads TGCAGCGTTGATTCCGGGTTTCCTGAAGCTTTCTTT. This translates into CSVDSGFPEAFF.

The V call is TRBV7-9, the J call TRBJ2-2, with unresolved D. The CDR3 extends over 15 amino acids. Trimming shortened V by 4 bases and J by 0 bases, and 9 bases separated the two germline ends. Germline V gene data show CDR1 as SEHNR and CDR2 as FQNEAQ (reference sequence). The CDR3 is CASSSDGPNTGELFF. The CDR3 DNA sequence: TGTGCCAGCAGCTCAGATGGGCCGAACACCGGGGAGCTGTTTTTT. The full variable domain, its missing parts supplied by reference TRBV7-9 and TRBJ2-2, is DTGVSQNPRHKITKRGQNVTFRCDPISEHNRLYWYRQTLGQGPEFLTYFQNEAQLEKSRLLSDRFSAERPKGSFSTLEIQRTEQGDSAMYLCASSSDGPNTGELFFGEGSRLTVL.

This chain joins TRBV5-6 and TRBJ2-3, with D possibly being TRBD1 (6 bases). V was trimmed by 8 bases and J by 1 base, leaving 17 bases between them. CDR3 size: 15 residues. The germline gives CDR1 SGHDT, CDR2 YYEEEE. DNA for the CDR3: TGTGCCAGTCGACTGTTCAGACAGGGCACAGATACGCAGTATTTT. This translates into CASRLFRQGTDTQYF.

This rearrangement joins TRBV29-1 to TRBJ1-1; the D is unclear. Trimming stripped 7 bases from V and 2 bases from J, with 20 bases between. There are 15 residues in the CDR3. Germline V gene lookup returns CDR1 SQVTM and CDR2 ANQGSEA. This chain's CDR3 is CSGRNPGLSNTEAFF. In DNA form, the CDR3 reads TGCAGCGGTCGAAACCCGGGCCTAAGCAACACTGAAGCTTTCTTT.